This is a list of T cell receptor beta chains from one sample in a study of human T cells and chemical hapten exposure. TCRdb independently ran MiXCR on the RACE reads; one entry per CDR3 protein. This sample has 80,000 or so distinct CDR3 sequences; about 10% occur once, and the top ten carry roughly 4.2%. The sequences come from whole blood, collected in connection with sensitization to the hapten diphenylcyclopropenone (DPC). The origin of the receptors is a woman in her forties or fifties with alopecia areata. Some clones in this sample may be carry-over from other donors' samples. The CDR3 runs from the conserved cysteine through the conserved F or W. Each record gives: clone size, J gene, V gene, D gene, CDR3 protein, CDR3 DNA. A D gene is named only where the DNA matches it firmly. Size is omitted from some rows. Given values are once, few, many or a class for expanded clones.

NA | TRBJ1-5 | TRBV18 | NA | CASSQGRQPGQSLHF | TGTGCCAGCTCACAGGGCAGACAGCCGGGTCAGTCCCTGCATTTT
many | TRBJ2-1 | TRBV24-1 | TRBD2 | CATSDSGGSVGNEQFF | TGTGCCACCAGTGATTCTGGCGGGAGTGTCGGAAATGAGCAGTTCTTC
many | TRBJ1-5 | TRBV4-1 | NA | CASSHLDANQPQHF | TGCGCCAGCAGCCACCTGGATGCGAATCAGCCCCAGCATTTT
few | TRBJ2-6 | TRBV5-5 | TRBD1 | CASSLYGTGFSGANVLTF | TGTGCCAGCAGCTTGTATGGGACAGGGTTCTCTGGGGCCAACGTCCTGACTTTC
many | TRBJ2-2 | TRBV5-6 | NA | CASRGRARTGELFF | TGTGCCAGCCGCGGGCGAGCTCGCACCGGGGAGCTGTTTTTT
NA | TRBJ1-5 | TRBV4-2 | NA | CASSSREASNQPQHF | TGTGCCAGCAGTTCCAGGGAAGCTAGCAATCAGCCCCAGCATTTT
few | TRBJ1-2 | TRBV3-2 | NA | CASSQERGIPNYGYTF | TGTGCCAGCAGCCAAGAGAGGGGAATTCCTAACTATGGCTACACCTTC
NA | TRBJ2-3 | TRBV7-9 | TRBD1 | CASSPPPGTGKRTDTQYF | TGTGCCAGCAGCCCCCCGCCCGGGACAGGGAAACGCACAGATACGCAGTATTTT
NA | TRBJ2-1 | TRBV7-6 | NA | CASSAREGHSYNEQFF | TGTGCCAGCAGCGCGCGAGAGGGGCACTCCTACAATGAGCAGTTCTTC
few | TRBJ2-1 | TRBV11-3 | TRBD2 | CASSRGLAGGVEQFF | TGTGCCAGCAGCCGGGGACTAGCGGGGGGAGTTGAGCAGTTCTTC
many | TRBJ2-1 | TRBV6-5 | TRBD2 | CASSYDLAGGPSEQFF | TGTGCCAGCAGTTACGACCTAGCGGGGGGGCCCTCGGAGCAGTTCTTC
many | TRBJ1-5 | TRBV20-1 | TRBD1 | CSAQGAGQPQHF | TGCAGTGCTCAGGGGGCTGGACAGCCCCAGCATTTT
few | TRBJ2-1 | TRBV20-1 | NA | CSARDPGRSSYNEQFF | TGCAGTGCTAGAGATCCAGGAAGGAGCTCCTACAATGAGCAGTTCTTC
few | TRBJ2-1 | TRBV14 | NA | CASNDRSSSYNEQFF | TGTGCCAGCAACGACAGGTCGAGCTCCTACAATGAGCAGTTCTTC
NA | TRBJ1-2 | TRBV5-1 | TRBD1 | CASSLQGGNLGYTF | TGCGCCAGCAGCTTACAGGGGGGGAACCTTGGCTACACCTTC
many | TRBJ2-1 | TRBV24-1 | TRBD2 | CATPGKRENYNEQFF | TGTGCCACCCCTGGCAAGCGGGAGAACTACAATGAGCAGTTCTTC
few | TRBJ2-1 | TRBV5-6 | TRBD1 | CASTRQGARNEQFF | TGTGCCAGCACCAGACAGGGGGCGCGGAATGAGCAGTTCTTC
NA | TRBJ1-3 | TRBV5-1 | NA | CVSTLGASGNTIYF | TGCGTCAGCACCCTAGGAGCCTCTGGAAACACCATATATTTT
few | TRBJ2-4 | TRBV6-2/TRBV6-3 | TRBD2 | CASMDGRAPLGNIQYF | TGTGCCAGCATGGACGGGAGGGCCCCGCTGGGGAACATTCAGTACTTC
NA | TRBJ2-7 | TRBV3-1 | TRBD2 | CASSQDASGSPSYEQYF | TGTGCCAGCAGCCAAGATGCTAGCGGGAGTCCCTCCTACGAGCAGTACTTC